These 28 T cell receptor beta chains came from one sample sequenced in a study of PD-1 blockade in classical Hodgkin lymphoma. Sample time point: cycle 4 day 1 (C4D1), after less than 7 weeks of nivolumab. There was relapse after autologous stem cell transplantation in every patient, and there was variation in brentuximab vedotin exposure. Method: immunoSEQ multiplex PCR; TCRdb's copy keeps in-frame clones and lacks some. The data contain approximately 89,000 clones, approximately 86% of them singletons. This sample comprised peripheral blood mononuclear cells (PBMCs), obtained before the fourth cycle of nivolumab. The receptors derive from a human donor with classical Hodgkin lymphoma.

The rearrangement links TRBV6-5 to TRBJ2-5; D unclear. CDR3 size: 11 residues. Germline assignment: CDR1 MNHEY and CDR2 SVGAGI. The V gene lost 3 bases and the J gene lost 4 bases, with 3 bases spanning the gap. The CDR3 coding sequence is TGTGCCAGCAGTTATCGAGAGACCCAGTACTTC. Its translation is CASSYRETQYF.

The chain employs TRBV7-9 and TRBJ1-1; D is ambiguous. Trimming left V 5 bases short and J 1 base short, with 8 bases between. Germline V gene lookup returns CDR1 SEHNR and CDR2 FQNEAQ (reference sequence). This CDR3 region has 13 residues. The CDR3 DNA reads as TGTGCCAGCAGCCCGGACGAGAACACTGAAGCTTTCTTT. Translating it yields CASSPDENTEAFF.

The J gene is TRBJ2-1, the V gene TRBV9, with unresolved D. This CDR3 region has 17 residues. Trimming left V 0 bases short and J 0 bases short, with 13 bases between. Germline CDR1 is SGDLS and CDR2 is YYNGEE. CDR3 sequence (DNA): TGTGCCAGCAGCGTAGGGGCCTACCGGAGCTCCTACAATGAGCAGTTCTTC. This gives the protein CASSVGAYRSSYNEQFF.

V is TRBV9 and J is TRBJ2-5; D call uncertain. The CDR3 contains 15 residues. In germline, CDR1 is SGDLS, CDR2 YYNGEE. Between the trimmed V and J ends, which lost 3 bases and 2 bases, there was a span of 14 bases. The CDR3 DNA is TGTGCCAGCAGCGACCAAGACTTGAGACAAGAGACCCAGTACTTC. Encoded protein: CASSDQDLRQETQYF. Variable domain in full (rest from reference TRBV9 and TRBJ2-5): DSGVTQTPKHLITATGQRVTLRCSPRSGDLSVYWYQQSLDQGLQFLIQYYNGEERAKGNILERFSAQQFPDLHSELNLSSLELGDSALYFCASSDQDLRQETQYFGPGTRLLVL.

The V gene is TRBV30, the J gene TRBJ2-1; 8 bases match TRBD1. Germline V gene lookup returns CDR1 GTSNPN and CDR2 SVGIG (reference sequence). J lost 8 bases, V lost 3 bases, and 6 bases had no gene match. The CDR3 covers 13 residues. The DNA of the CDR3 is TGTGCCTGGAGAGACAGGGGAGGCCATGAGCAGTTCTTC. Encoded protein: CAWRDRGGHEQFF.

This sequence joins TRBV18 and TRBJ2-1; TRBD1 matches at 7 bases. The germline V gene encodes CDR1 KGHSH and CDR2 LQKENI. The V segment lost 4 bases and the J segment 8 bases; nucleotides outside the gene matches: 14. The CDR3 runs to 16 residues. The CDR3 DNA sequence: TGTGCCAGCTCACAGGGTCGGACAGGCGACGTATATGAGCAGTTCTTC. It codes for CASSQGRTGDVYEQFF.

The rearrangement uses TRBV2 and TRBJ2-1, with 8 bases lining up with TRBD2. The germline V gene encodes CDR1 SNHLY and CDR2 FYNNEI. V shed 6 bases, J shed 7 bases, and the junction held 14 bases outside the gene matches. CDR3 length equals 16 residues. CDR3 loop: CASRYLSGKTSNEQFF. The DNA for the CDR3 is TGTGCCAGCAGGTACCTTAGCGGGAAAACCTCAAATGAGCAGTTCTTC.

The J gene is TRBJ2-3, the V gene TRBV7-2; TRBD2 agrees at 11 bases. The ends lost 1 base at V and 5 bases at J; junction bases unmatched: 5. The CDR3 is 16 amino acids. Germline-derived CDR1 and CDR2 are SGHTA and FQGNSA. The CDR3: CASSLDGLAGQDTQYF. The CDR3 bases are TGTGCCAGCAGCTTAGACGGACTAGCGGGCCAAGATACGCAGTATTTT. The variable domain in full, completed from reference TRBV7-2 and TRBJ2-3, reads GAGVSQSPSNKVTEKGKDVELRCDPISGHTALYWYRQSLGQGLEFLIYFQGNSAPDKSGLPSDRFSAERTGGSVSTLTIQRTQQEDSAVYLCASSLDGLAGQDTQYFGPGTRLTVL.

This clone came up a few times. CDR3 sequence: CASSQGQGSGRSNEQFF. Here the CDR3 DNA reads TGCGCCAGCAGCCAAGGACAAGGTAGCGGGAGATCGAATGAGCAGTTCTTC. This sequence joins TRBV4-3 and TRBJ2-1, with 9 bases fitting TRBD2. The CDR3 is 17 residues long. The germline CDR1 and CDR2 sequences are LGHNA and YSLEER. After removal of 1 base from V and 7 bases from J, the junction contained 11 bases not matched to a gene.

V usage is TRBV5-4 and J usage is TRBJ2-7; 10 bases map to TRBD1. Germline V lookup: CDR1 SGHNT, CDR2 YYREEE (reference sequence). The CDR3 is made up of 16 amino acids. With V trimmed by 4 bases and J by 3 bases, 10 bases remained unmatched. Written as DNA, the CDR3 is TGTGCCAGCAGCCTAGGGGCCCGGACAGGGGGCTACGAGCAGTACTTC. Protein product: CASSLGARTGGYEQYF.

The CDR3, as DNA: TGTGCCAGTAGTATAGATGGAATACCGGGACGTGGAGCTTTCTTT. Translated, it gives CASSIDGIPGRGAFF. This chain uses TRBV19 with TRBJ1-1; possibly TRBD1 for D (5 bases). With 0 bases removed from V and 10 bases from J, the gap between germline ends came to 18 bases. Germline lookup yields CDR1 LNHDA and CDR2 SQIVND (reference sequence). The CDR3 contains 15 residues.

The genes are TRBV7-2 and TRBJ2-2, with 11 bases matching TRBD2. The CDR3 totals 16 residues. The V gene end was trimmed by 5 bases and the J gene end by 1 base; junction bases not matched to a gene: 3. Per the germline V gene, CDR1 is SGHTA and CDR2 is FQGNSA. The CDR3 reads CASSRGTSGNTGELFF. CDR3 bases: TGTGCCAGCAGCAGGGGGACTAGCGGGAACACCGGGGAGCTGTTTTTT.

The chain is built from TRBV2 and TRBJ2-7; D uncertain. V was cut by 8 bases and J by 3 bases, with 17 bases left in between. The CDR3 runs 14 residues. Germline assignment: CDR1 SNHLY and CDR2 FYNNEI. In DNA form, the CDR3 reads TGTGCCAGCGTTATCCCGGGCTTCGGCTACGAGCAGTACTTC. This sequence encodes CASVIPGFGYEQYF. Using reference TRBV2 and TRBJ2-7 for the parts outside the CDR3, the full variable domain is EPEVTQTPSHQVTQMGQEVILRCVPISNHLYFYWYRQILGQKVEFLVSFYNNEISEKSEIFDDQFSVERPDGSNFTLKIRSTKLEDSAMYFCASVIPGFGYEQYFGPGTRLTVT.

The chain joins TRBV9 to TRBJ2-2; maybe TRBD2 (5 bases). CDR1 and CDR2 from the germline V gene are SGDLS and YYNGEE. The CDR3 contains 17 residues. Trimming shortened V by 3 bases and J by 0 bases, and 15 bases separated the two germline ends. CDR3 DNA sequence: TGTGCCAGCAGCGCCCTCACTGGGAGCGCGAACACCGGGGAGCTGTTTTTT. Translation: CASSALTGSANTGELFF.

The J gene is TRBJ2-5, the V gene TRBV6-5; the D gene is possibly TRBD2 (5 bases). There are 15 residues in the CDR3. V lost 2 bases, J lost 4 bases, and 14 bases lay in between. Germline V gene sequence: CDR1 MNHEY, CDR2 SVGAGI. The CDR3 loop reads CASSYRRAGGETQYF. CDR3 coding DNA: TGTGCCAGCAGTTACAGGCGGGCAGGAGGAGAGACCCAGTACTTC.

The rearrangement uses TRBV5-1 and TRBJ2-1; 10 bases are a match to TRBD2. Trimming cost V 3 bases and J 4 bases; bases outside gene matches: 7. This CDR3 region has 16 residues. Germline V gene sequence: CDR1 SGHRS, CDR2 YFSETQ. CDR3 sequence: CASSSLLAGAYNEQFF. As DNA, the CDR3 is TGCGCCAGCAGCTCGCTCCTAGCGGGGGCTTACAATGAGCAGTTCTTC. Using reference TRBV5-1 and TRBJ2-1 for the parts outside the CDR3, the full variable domain is KAGVTQTPRYLIKTRGQQVTLSCSPISGHRSVSWYQQTPGQGLQFLFEYFSETQRNKGNFPGRFSGRQFSNSRSEMNVSTLELGDSALYLCASSSLLAGAYNEQFFGPGTRLTVL.

The chain combines TRBV14 with TRBJ1-1; D not certain. Trimming took 0 bases from V and 6 from J, leaving 11 bases between them. The V gene's germline CDR1 is SGHDN and CDR2 FVKESK. This CDR3 contains 14 residues. CDR3 coding DNA: TGTGCCAGCAGCCAAGATTACGGACTTGCTGAAGCTTTCTTT. Its translation: CASSQDYGLAEAFF. The entire variable domain, with the rest obtained from reference TRBV14 and TRBJ1-1, is as follows: EAGVTQFPSHSVIEKGQTVTLRCDPISGHDNLYWYRRVMGKEIKFLLHFVKESKQDESGMPNNRFLAERTGGTYSTLKVQPAELEDSGVYFCASSQDYGLAEAFFGQGTRLTVV.

This sequence joins TRBV11-2 and TRBJ2-1, with a possible D match to TRBD2 (5 bases). V lost 0 bases, J lost 8 bases, and 11 bases lay in between. This CDR3 is built from 14 residues. The V gene's germline CDR1 is SGHAT and CDR2 FQNNGV. The DNA of the CDR3 is TGTGCCAGCAGCTTAGATGGGAGTAGTGATGAGCAGTTCTTC. Amino acid sequence: CASSLDGSSDEQFF.

This chain joins TRBV7-2 and TRBJ2-3; 9 nucleotides match TRBD2. The CDR3 length is 16 residues. Germline loops: CDR1 SGHTA, CDR2 FQGNSA. Unmatched junction bases numbered 4, after V lost 1 base and J lost 2 bases. CDR3 DNA sequence: TGTGCCAGCAGCTTAGTGGCGGGGGGGCTCACAGATACGCAGTATTTT. Residues: CASSLVAGGLTDTQYF.

The chain joins TRBV11-2 to TRBJ2-1, with a weak D call TRBD1 (5 bases). Trimming removed 1 base from V and 5 bases from J, with 12 bases in between. The CDR3 runs 15 residues. Germline V gene lookup returns CDR1 SGHAT and CDR2 FQNNGV. The CDR3 nucleotides are TGTGCCAGCAGCTTAGGGGCAGGGCCGAACAATGAGCAGTTCTTC. It codes for CASSLGAGPNNEQFF. Based on the CDR3 plus reference TRBV11-2 and TRBJ2-1, the full variable domain is EAGVAQSPRYKIIEKRQSVAFWCNPISGHATLYWYQQILGQGPKLLIQFQNNGVVDDSQLPKDRFSAERLKGVDSTLKIQPAKLEDSAVYLCASSLGAGPNNEQFFGPGTRLTVL.

The chain combines TRBV7-6 with TRBJ1-2, with a weak D call TRBD1 (6 bases). The CDR3 sequence is 16 residues long. Deletions cut 1 base from V and 3 bases from J, with 15 bases between. Germline V gene sequence: CDR1 SGHVS, CDR2 FNYEAQ. The CDR3 DNA sequence: TGTGCCAGCAGCTTAGGGCCAGGGGTTGTAGACTATGGCTACACCTTC. It yields the protein CASSLGPGVVDYGYTF.

The rearrangement joins TRBV7-8 to TRBJ2-5; tentatively, D is TRBD2 (5 bases). V was clipped by 5 bases and J by 5 bases, with 12 bases between them. Germline CDR1 reads SGHVS; CDR2 reads FQNEAQ. This CDR3 comprises 13 residues. The CDR3 DNA follows: TGTGCCAGCAGCCTAAGGGAGCAGGAGACCCAGTACTTC. As protein: CASSLREQETQYF.

This clone has a single count. The chain is built from TRBV7-9 and TRBJ1-2, with D possibly matching TRBD1 (5 bases). The ends were cut back, 4 bases at V and 2 bases at J, with 5 bases in the middle. CDR1 and CDR2 from the germline V gene are SEHNR and FQNEAQ (reference sequence). CDR3 length: 12 residues. CDR3 sequence reads: CASSSGNYGYTF. The CDR3 DNA reads TGTGCCAGCAGCTCAGGGAACTATGGCTACACCTTC.

V usage is TRBV4-2 and J usage is TRBJ1-1; 8 nucleotides align to TRBD1. CDR1 LGHNA and CDR2 YNFKEQ come from the germline V gene. There are 16 residues in the CDR3. Trimming at V came to 3 bases and at J to 1 base, leaving 7 bases not matched to a gene. The CDR3 sequence: CASSQAQGAANTEAFF. CDR3 coding DNA: TGTGCCAGCAGCCAGGCCCAGGGGGCGGCGAACACTGAAGCTTTCTTT.

This chain joins TRBV7-8 and TRBJ2-1, with TRBD1 matching over 9 bases. The CDR3 extends over 16 amino acids. V shed 3 bases and J 2 bases; nucleotides not matched to a gene: 5. CDR1 is SGHVS, CDR2 FQNEAQ, per germline. CDR3 nucleotides: TGTGCCAGCAGCTTGACAGGGGGGCCCCCCTACAATGAGCAGTTCTTC. Protein product: CASSLTGGPPYNEQFF.

This rearrangement joins TRBV7-2 to TRBJ2-7, with D perhaps matching TRBD1 (6 bases). Germline V gene sequence: CDR1 SGHTA, CDR2 FQGNSA. This CDR3 has 15 residues. Trimming stripped 1 base from V and 2 bases from J, with 12 bases between. In DNA form, the CDR3 reads TGTGCCAGCAGCTTAGAAGGGGGTCTGGCCTACGAGCAGTACTTC. Its protein product is CASSLEGGLAYEQYF.

This rearrangement joins TRBV5-1 to TRBJ1-1; no reliable D call. Germline CDR1 SGHRS, CDR2 YFSETQ. This CDR3 spans 13 amino acids. Trimming took off 5 bases at V and 4 bases at J, with 12 bases between the two ends. This CDR3 is CASRPGPGTEAFF. CDR3 in DNA: TGCGCCAGCAGGCCCGGGCCGGGCACTGAAGCTTTCTTT. Full variable domain (missing parts from reference TRBV5-1 and TRBJ1-1): KAGVTQTPRYLIKTRGQQVTLSCSPISGHRSVSWYQQTPGQGLQFLFEYFSETQRNKGNFPGRFSGRQFSNSRSEMNVSTLELGDSALYLCASRPGPGTEAFFGQGTRLTVV.

The V gene is TRBV30, the J gene TRBJ1-2; TRBD1 aligns across 9 bases. V was clipped by 2 bases and J by 3 bases; unmatched bases: 16. The germline V gene encodes CDR1 GTSNPN and CDR2 SVGIG (reference sequence). This CDR3 is built from 18 residues. The CDR3 DNA follows: TGTGCCTGGAGTATGATCCGGGACAGGGCACTAGATGACTATGGCTACACCTTC. Protein: CAWSMIRDRALDDYGYTF.